A single sample gave rise to the 26 T cell receptor beta chains below, sequenced in a study of identical twins. TCRdb reprocessed the 5' RACE reads with MiXCR, giving one entry per CDR3 protein. The top ten clones hold under 2% of a sample with about 900,000 distinct CDR3 sequences, 9% to 15% of them seen once. This sample also appeared in a second study, on yellow fever vaccine responses in identical twins.

The material sequenced was PBMCs. Every receptor here comes from a woman younger than 30 in good health.

The chain recombines TRBV6-1 with TRBJ2-3; TRBD2 agrees at 7 bases. The CDR3 sequence is 15 residues long. J gave up 2 bases and V 9 bases, and 11 bases lay outside the gene matches. Germline V CDR1 and CDR2: MNHNS, SASEGT. The CDR3 DNA sequence: TGTGCCAGTAAATCCCGGGACTATTTCACAGATACGCAGTATTTT. It encodes CASKSRDYFTDTQYF.

This clonotype came up a few times. The CDR3 here is CASSPISRLADQETQYF. The CDR3 DNA sequence: TGTGCCAGCAGCCCGATTTCCCGCCTAGCGGATCAAGAGACCCAGTACTTC. The chain couples TRBV3-1 to TRBJ2-5, with 7 bases lining up with TRBD2. Germline trimming cut 4 bases from V and 2 bases from J; bases unmatched to any gene: 13. The CDR3 loop spans 17 amino acids. Germline assignment: CDR1 LGHDT and CDR2 YNNKEL (reference sequence).

This clonotype has only a few counts. The chain couples TRBV14 to TRBJ1-6, with D possibly TRBD1 on 5 matching bases. CDR3 size: 17 residues. Trimming left V 3 bases short and J 0 bases short, with 12 bases between. The germline V gene has CDR1 SGHDN and CDR2 FVKESK. For the CDR3, the DNA is TGTGCCAGCAGCCAGGGGGGACCGAGCTCCTATAATTCACCCCTCCACTTT. The encoded protein is CASSQGGPSSYNSPLHF. Using reference TRBV14 and TRBJ1-6 for the parts outside the CDR3, the full variable domain is EAGVTQFPSHSVIEKGQTVTLRCDPISGHDNLYWYRRVMGKEIKFLLHFVKESKQDESGMPNNRFLAERTGGTYSTLKVQPAELEDSGVYFCASSQGGPSSYNSPLHFGNGTRLTVT.

This clonotype was observed a handful of times. The chain links TRBV2 to TRBJ2-7; 7 bases match TRBD1. Trimming took 1 base from V and 1 from J; bases not matched to a gene: 7. The CDR3 length is 16 residues. Per germline, CDR1 SNHLY and CDR2 FYNNEI. The CDR3 sequence: CASSEDPDRVSYEQYF. CDR3 sequence (DNA): TGTGCCAGCAGTGAAGACCCTGACAGGGTGTCCTACGAGCAGTACTTC.

The chain uses TRBV10-2 and TRBJ1-1, with 7 nucleotides matching TRBD1. After removal of 7 bases from V and 0 bases from J, the junction contained 2 bases not matched to a gene. This CDR3 spans 13 amino acids. Germline V lookup: CDR1 WSHSY, CDR2 SAAADI. The CDR3 sequence is CASKGQVNTEAFF. The CDR3, as DNA: TGCGCCAGCAAAGGACAGGTGAACACTGAAGCTTTCTTT.

This clonotype was counted a few times. The J gene is TRBJ2-1, the V gene TRBV12-3 or TRBV12-4; a weak D match, TRBD1 (5 bases). V was clipped by 7 bases and J by 0 bases, with 16 bases between them. The CDR3 length is 16 residues. This CDR3 is CASTDSARGSYNEQFF. The CDR3, as DNA: TGTGCCAGCACCGATAGTGCAAGGGGCTCCTACAATGAGCAGTTCTTC.

The J gene is TRBJ2-7, the V gene TRBV3-1, with D possibly being TRBD1 (5 bases). The CDR3 has 12 amino acids. V shed 2 bases and J shed 6 bases, with 8 bases lying between them. Germline V CDR1 and CDR2: LGHDT, YNNKEL (reference sequence). The CDR3 protein is CASSQSRGEQYF. In DNA, the CDR3 is TGTGCCAGCAGCCAATCTAGGGGCGAGCAGTACTTC.

Many counts were recorded for this clonotype. The J gene is TRBJ2-7, the V gene TRBV18; the match to TRBD2 covers 8 bases. Germline-derived CDR1 and CDR2 are KGHSH and LQKENI. Germline trimming cut 3 bases from V and 1 base from J; bases unmatched to any gene: 2. The CDR3 covers 14 residues. The CDR3 reads CASSPAGGSYEQYF. The DNA of the CDR3 is TGTGCCAGCTCACCTGCGGGAGGATCCTACGAGCAGTACTTC.

There are a few counts of this clonotype. The chain is built from TRBV12-3 or TRBV12-4 and TRBJ1-2; the D is unclear. Trimming pared 6 bases from V and 2 bases from J, leaving 16 bases between. The CDR3 has 15 residues. In DNA, the CDR3 is TGTGCCAGCAGCTCCACAAGGCGGTCCAACTATGGCTACACCTTC. It yields the protein CASSSTRRSNYGYTF.

The CDR3 DNA follows: TGTGCCAGCAGCTCCGGGCCCCTGGGGGAGACCCAGTACTTC. It specifies CASSSGPLGETQYF. V usage is TRBV9 and J usage is TRBJ2-5; D remains ambiguous. Germline CDR1 and CDR2: SGDLS and YYNGEE. The V gene lost 4 bases and the J gene lost 5 bases, with 15 bases spanning the gap. The CDR3 sequence is 14 residues long.

This clonotype came up a few times. This chain links TRBV7-2 with TRBJ1-1; D not resolved. Germline V gives CDR1 SGHTA, CDR2 FQGNSA. The germline V and J ends were trimmed by 1 base and 4 bases, with 16 bases remaining between them. This CDR3 comprises 16 residues. DNA for the CDR3: TGTGCCAGCAGCTTAGTGTCAGGCGCCTTGGGCACTGAAGCTTTCTTT. The encoded protein is CASSLVSGALGTEAFF.

In DNA, the CDR3 is TGTGCCAGCAACCCCGGACTGGCGCAGTTCTTC. Its translation is CASNPGLAQFF. The chain recombines TRBV7-2 with TRBJ2-1, with D maybe TRBD2 (5 bases). The V gene lost 7 bases and the J gene lost 12 bases, with 13 bases spanning the gap. Germline CDR1 reads SGHTA; CDR2 reads FQGNSA. This CDR3 has 11 residues.

This clonotype was recorded a few times. J is TRBJ2-5 and V is TRBV5-1; 7 nucleotides line up with TRBD2. The CDR3 has 16 residues. From germline, CDR1 is SGHRS and CDR2 YFSETQ. V lost 4 bases to trimming and J lost 3 bases; unmatched junction nucleotides: 12. DNA of the CDR3: TGCGCCAGCAGCGATTATGACCAGGGAGGGAAAGAGACCCAGTACTTC. Encoded protein: CASSDYDQGGKETQYF.

The chain combines TRBV5-5 with TRBJ2-1, with 12 positions matching TRBD1. The CDR3 is made up of 17 amino acids. Germline loops: CDR1 SGHKS, CDR2 YYEKEE (reference sequence). The trim removed 0 bases at V and 8 bases at J, leaving 9 bases unmatched. This CDR3 is CASSLGSGTGGLDEQFF. The DNA for the CDR3 is TGTGCCAGCAGCTTGGGATCCGGGACAGGGGGCTTGGATGAGCAGTTCTTC.

This clonotype has a handful of counts. V gene TRBV6-5 combines with J gene TRBJ2-2; D is possibly TRBD1 or TRBD2 (5 bases each). V gave up 4 bases and J gave up 9 bases, with 12 bases separating them. Germline values: CDR1 MNHEY, CDR2 SVGAGI. The CDR3 sequence is 13 residues long. This CDR3 is CASSSWGYRELFF. The DNA of the CDR3 is TGTGCCAGCAGTTCTTGGGGGTACCGGGAGCTGTTTTTT.

This clonotype was picked up a small number of times. The chain links TRBV20-1 to TRBJ2-1; 8 positions match TRBD2. Germline-derived CDR1 and CDR2 are DFQATT and SNEGSKA (reference sequence). V was pared by 7 bases and J by 0 bases, with 8 bases of the junction left unmatched. The CDR3 spans 15 residues. Here the CDR3 DNA reads TGCAGTGGTACGCCAAGCGGGAGCTCCTACAATGAGCAGTTCTTC. Translating it yields CSGTPSGSSYNEQFF.

V usage is TRBV20-1 and J usage is TRBJ2-5, with 12 bases fitting TRBD1. The V gene end was trimmed by 7 bases and the J gene end by 5 bases; junction bases not matched to a gene: 8. The CDR3 contains 14 residues. Per germline, CDR1 DFQATT and CDR2 SNEGSKA (reference sequence). The CDR3 loop is CSGTGTGGVETQYF. The CDR3 DNA sequence: TGCAGTGGCACCGGGACAGGGGGCGTTGAGACCCAGTACTTC.

This clonotype has just a few counts. The V call is TRBV6-1, the J call TRBJ2-7; 8 bases are a match to TRBD1. The CDR3 covers 13 residues. In germline, CDR1 is MNHNS, CDR2 SASEGT. After removal of 7 bases from V and 2 bases from J, the junction contained 4 bases not matched to a gene. CDR3 loop: CASNRDRTYEQYV. Written as DNA, the CDR3 is TGTGCCAGCAATAGGGACAGGACCTACGAGCAGTACGTC.

This clonotype was counted between two and nine times. V usage is TRBV7-2 and J usage is TRBJ2-1, with D hard to call. Trimming stripped 2 bases from V and 9 bases from J, with 14 bases between. This CDR3 region has 14 residues. Germline V CDR1 and CDR2: SGHTA, FQGNSA. The CDR3 DNA sequence: TGTGCCAGCAGCTTAAGCGCAGGCCCCACTGAGCAGTTCTTC. Its protein is CASSLSAGPTEQFF.

The chain uses TRBV11-2 and TRBJ2-7; maybe TRBD2 (5 bases). V was trimmed by 3 bases and J by 7 bases, leaving 10 bases between them. The CDR3 consists of 12 residues. The germline CDR1 and CDR2 sequences are SGHAT and FQNNGV. CDR3 region: CASSFTPGEQYV. In nucleotides, the CDR3 is TGTGCCAGCAGCTTTACCCCGGGGGAGCAGTACGTC.

The rearrangement uses TRBV18 and TRBJ1-1, with a tentative D call TRBD1 (6 bases). The V gene's germline CDR1 is KGHSH and CDR2 LQKENI. This CDR3 has 13 residues. V dropped 5 bases and J dropped 1 base, with 8 bases sitting between them. The CDR3 coding sequence is TGTGCCAGCTCAGAGGACAGGAACACTGAAGCTTTCTTT. This codes for CASSEDRNTEAFF.

This clonotype appeared many times. V and J are TRBV5-1 and TRBJ1-4; 9 bases fit TRBD1. Germline loops: CDR1 SGHRS, CDR2 YFSETQ. The length of the CDR3 is 14 residues. Germline trimming cut 4 bases from V and 8 bases from J; bases unmatched to any gene: 6. CDR3 region: CASSPQGAGEKLFF. The DNA of the CDR3 is TGCGCCAGCAGCCCACAGGGGGCAGGGGAAAAACTGTTTTTT.

This clonotype has more than one count but fewer than ten. The rearrangement links TRBV7-2 to TRBJ2-3; tentative D call: TRBD2 (5 bases). The CDR3 loop spans 14 amino acids. From germline, CDR1 is SGHTA and CDR2 FQGNSA. Trimming removed 2 bases from V and 7 bases from J, with 13 bases in between. In DNA, the CDR3 is TGTGCCAGCAGCTTATTACTAGTTGGAAATACGCAGTATTTT. Its protein product is CASSLLLVGNTQYF.

This clonotype was seen more than once but under ten times. The gene calls are TRBV6-2 or TRBV6-3 and TRBJ2-7, with TRBD1 identical over 7 bases. Germline V CDR1 and CDR2: MNHEY, SVGEGT. V was pared by 0 bases and J by 7 bases, with 3 bases of the junction left unmatched. The CDR3 is 13 amino acids. The CDR3 sequence: CASSYSTRGEQYV. In nucleotides, the CDR3 is TGTGCCAGCAGTTACTCGACCAGGGGGGAGCAGTACGTC.

The chain is built from TRBV7-9 and TRBJ2-5; possible D gene TRBD1, 5 bases. This CDR3 has 14 amino acids. V was shortened by 2 bases and J by 1 base, with 8 bases between the two germline ends. Germline CDR1 SEHNR, CDR2 FQNEAQ (reference sequence). This CDR3 reads CASSLSTGQETQYF. The CDR3 DNA follows: TGTGCCAGCAGCTTAAGTACAGGCCAAGAGACCCAGTACTTC.

This chain joins TRBV3-1 and TRBJ2-5, with a possible D match to TRBD1 (6 bases). CDR1 LGHDT and CDR2 YNNKEL come from the germline V gene (reference sequence). This CDR3 region has 15 residues. V dropped 1 base and J dropped 6 bases, with 15 bases sitting between them. CDR3: CASSQGQQGLQTQYF. CDR3 DNA: TGTGCCAGCAGCCAAGGACAACAGGGATTACAGACCCAGTACTTC.